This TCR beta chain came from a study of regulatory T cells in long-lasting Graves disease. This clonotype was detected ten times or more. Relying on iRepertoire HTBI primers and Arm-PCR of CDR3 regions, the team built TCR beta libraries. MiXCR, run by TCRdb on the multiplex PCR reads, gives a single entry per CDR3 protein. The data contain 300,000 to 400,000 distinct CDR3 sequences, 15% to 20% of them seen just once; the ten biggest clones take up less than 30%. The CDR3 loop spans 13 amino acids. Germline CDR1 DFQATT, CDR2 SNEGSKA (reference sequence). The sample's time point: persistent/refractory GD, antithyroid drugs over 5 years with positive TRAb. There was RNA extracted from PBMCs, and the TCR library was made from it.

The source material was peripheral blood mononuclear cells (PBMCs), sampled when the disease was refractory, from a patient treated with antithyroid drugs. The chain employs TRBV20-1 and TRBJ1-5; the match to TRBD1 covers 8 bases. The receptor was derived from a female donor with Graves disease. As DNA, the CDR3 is TGCAGCGTAAAGGACAGGGCTACTCAGCCCCAGCATTTT. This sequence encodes CSVKDRATQPQHF.